The 6 T cell receptor beta chains listed next were all sequenced from one sample in a study of blood T cell repertoires in COVID-19. Sequencing was performed with immunoSEQ multiplex PCR; in TCRdb, only in-frame clones are kept and a portion is missing. The sample includes 200,000 to 250,000 clones, around 88% of them seen just once. Sequencing was carried out using PBMCs or T cells enriched from blood (not recorded which). The receptors originated from a woman aged 45 to 65 who had recovered from COVID-19.

This clone came up once. The chain carries TRBV29-1 and TRBJ2-5, with D unclear. Looked up from germline, CDR1 is SQVTM and CDR2 is ANQGSEA. V dropped 4 bases and J dropped 1 base, with 10 bases sitting between them. The CDR3 covers 13 residues. CDR3 sequence: CSVALTGQETQYF. The CDR3, as DNA: TGCAGCGTTGCGTTGACGGGCCAAGAGACCCAGTACTTC.

CDR3 loop: CAIPRGASSYNEQFF. The CDR3 DNA follows: TGTGCCATCCCCCGGGGTGCCAGCTCCTACAATGAGCAGTTCTTC. This chain links TRBV10-3 with TRBJ2-1, with D possibly TRBD2 on 5 matching bases. The CDR3 length is 15 residues. Per germline, CDR1 ENHRY and CDR2 SYGVKD. V dropped 8 bases and J dropped 0 bases, with 14 bases sitting between them.

The V gene is TRBV7-9, the J gene TRBJ1-1; tentative D call: TRBD1 (5 bases). Trimming left V 1 base short and J 8 bases short, with 11 bases between. Germline CDR1 SEHNR, CDR2 FQNEAQ (reference sequence). The CDR3 runs to 13 residues. The CDR3 region has the DNA TGTGCCAGCAGCTTAGACGTACAGGCCGAAGCTTTCTTT. Protein: CASSLDVQAEAFF.

V and J are TRBV18 and TRBJ2-3; 12 bases are a match to TRBD2. Germline trimming cut 6 bases from V and 5 bases from J; bases unmatched to any gene: 3. Germline V lookup: CDR1 KGHSH, CDR2 LQKENI. CDR3 size: 14 residues. The CDR3 spells CASSTGLAGDTQYF. The CDR3 DNA reads as TGTGCCAGCTCCACGGGACTAGCGGGAGATACGCAGTATTTT.

The chain recombines TRBV2 with TRBJ2-2; 7 nucleotides align to TRBD1. J gave up 0 bases and V 9 bases, and 7 bases lay outside the gene matches. Germline V CDR1 and CDR2: SNHLY, FYNNEI. The CDR3 sequence is 15 residues long. CDR3 region: CASKRQGANTGELFF. As DNA, the CDR3 is TGTGCCAGTAAAAGACAGGGCGCGAACACCGGGGAGCTGTTTTTT.

As to this clone: In the same sample, other DNA sequences code for this CDR3. The rearrangement uses TRBV10-1 and TRBJ1-1, with no clear D. The ends were cut back, 3 bases at V and 1 base at J, with 6 bases in the middle. The CDR3 is made up of 13 amino acids. From germline, CDR1 is WNHNN and CDR2 SYGVQD (reference sequence). CDR3 coding DNA: TGCGCCAGCAGTGAAAACAGGAACACTGAAGCTTTCTTT. Amino acid sequence: CASSENRNTEAFF.